Here is one TCR beta chain with its context. Germline V gives CDR1 LNHNV, CDR2 YYDKDF (reference sequence). Trimming pared 1 base from V and 1 base from J, leaving 8 bases between. The CDR3 runs to 14 residues. This sample is drawn from a study of Ad26.COV2.S vaccination and SARS-CoV-2 variants. Repertoires were generated with immunoSEQ multiplex PCR, while TCRdb's copy carries only in-frame clones and drops some. The sample includes about 350,000 clones, about nine tenths seen only once; the top ten take about 6.4%. Treatment denoted: some 19 received Ad26.COV2.S at low or high dose, single or two shots; five or six received placebo; per-sample allocation not given. At day 63 after the first vaccine or placebo injection, samples were drawn.

The material was peripheral blood, obtained in a trial of Ad26.COV2.S vaccine versus placebo. The chain combines TRBV15 with TRBJ2-7, with a weak D call TRBD2 (5 bases). The receptor's source is a person between 18 and 60 years old who received the Ad26.COV2.S COVID-19 vaccine or a placebo. CDR3 DNA: TGTGCCACCAGCAGAGGACTAAGTTCCTACGAGCAGTACTTC. This encodes CATSRGLSSYEQYF.